Below, 9 T cell receptor beta chains from the same sample are listed, as sequenced in a study of T cell repertoires in cytomegalovirus infection. TCRdb re-derived calls from the reads in MiXCR, one entry per CDR3 protein. The data contain just over 300,000 distinct CDR3 sequences, roughly a sixth of them singletons. The sequenced material came from PBMCs. The receptors shown here come from a human donor in good health (CMV status not recorded). Some clones in this sample may be carry-over from other donors' samples.

CDR3 bases: TGTGCCAGCAGTTTGAGACCTCCGGGGATCTTGACAAGGGAGCCCCAGCATTTT. This gives the protein CASSLRPPGILTREPQHF. The chain couples TRBV12-3 or TRBV12-4 to TRBJ1-5; D gene ambiguous. The length of the CDR3 is 18 residues. The V and J ends lost 3 bases and 8 bases respectively, with 26 bases between them.

This clonotype has a count of ten or more. The CDR3 spells CASSLRTGGNTEAFF. Here the CDR3 DNA reads TGTGCCAGCAGCTTAAGGACAGGGGGGAACACTGAAGCTTTCTTT. The chain joins TRBV7-2 to TRBJ1-1; 10 nucleotides line up with TRBD1. Germline assignment: CDR1 SGHTA and CDR2 FQGNSA. This CDR3 comprises 15 residues. With V trimmed by 2 bases and J by 1 base, 1 base remained unmatched.

The sample holds a few counts of this clonotype. The gene calls are TRBV5-1 and TRBJ2-3; D ambiguous. The CDR3 is made up of 12 amino acids. V was cut by 5 bases and J by 1 base, with 5 bases left in between. Germline V gene data show CDR1 as SGHRS and CDR2 as YFSETQ. This chain's CDR3 is CASRVGTDTQYF. The CDR3, as DNA: TGCGCCAGCAGAGTAGGCACAGATACGCAGTATTTT.

This chain joins TRBV14 and TRBJ2-1; 10 positions match TRBD1. The V gene end was trimmed by 2 bases and the J gene end by 6 bases; junction bases not matched to a gene: 13. This CDR3 is 18 amino acids long. Germline V CDR1 and CDR2: SGHDN, FVKESK. DNA of the CDR3: TGTGCCAGCAGCCAAAGAGGGATGAGTCGGGACAGGGGCAATGAGCAGTTCTTC. This codes for CASSQRGMSRDRGNEQFF.

Regarding this clonotype: A much larger clone lies one base from this, so it may be a read error. The chain joins TRBV7-6 to TRBJ2-2, with 7 bases that match TRBD2. The CDR3 sequence is 14 residues long. CDR1 is SGHVS, CDR2 FNYEAQ, per germline. As DNA, the CDR3 is TGTGTCAGCGCGGCGGGGGCGAACACCGGGGAGCTGTTTTTT. Its translation is CVSAAGANTGELFF.

The table lists this clonotype with a count of one. This CDR3 is CASSSDGGTEAFF. The DNA of the CDR3 is TGTGCCAGCAGCTCAGACGGTGGGACTGAAGCTTTCTTT. The V gene is TRBV11-3, the J gene TRBJ1-1, with D unresolved. The CDR3 covers 13 residues. Germline CDR1 and CDR2: SGHNT and YENEEA. V gave up 4 bases and J gave up 5 bases, with 11 bases separating them.

This rearrangement joins TRBV7-2 to TRBJ2-1, with D maybe TRBD2 (6 bases). Germline V gene lookup returns CDR1 SGHTA and CDR2 FQGNSA. V lost 5 bases to trimming and J lost 8 bases, with 19 bases between them. The CDR3 has 15 residues. CDR3 sequence (DNA): TGTGCCAGCAGCCTCCTGGGCGGGGTGGGGGATGAGCAGTTCTTC. This translates into CASSLLGGVGDEQFF.

V gene TRBV20-1 combines with J gene TRBJ2-6; D possibly corresponds to TRBD2 (6 bases). This CDR3 spans 17 amino acids. Germline V gene data show CDR1 as DFQATT and CDR2 as SNEGSKA (reference sequence). The V and J ends lost 4 bases and 0 bases respectively, with 16 bases between them. CDR3 sequence reads: CSAKSAGSFSGANVLTF. In DNA form, the CDR3 reads TGCAGTGCTAAGTCGGCGGGGTCGTTCTCTGGGGCCAACGTCCTGACTTTC.

J is TRBJ2-2 and V is TRBV12-3 or TRBV12-4; D gene ambiguous. The CDR3 consists of 13 residues. Trimming removed 0 bases at V and 6 bases at J, with 5 bases between. The chain's CDR3 is CASSLASPGELFF. CDR3 DNA: TGTGCCAGCAGTTTAGCGAGCCCCGGGGAGCTGTTTTTT.